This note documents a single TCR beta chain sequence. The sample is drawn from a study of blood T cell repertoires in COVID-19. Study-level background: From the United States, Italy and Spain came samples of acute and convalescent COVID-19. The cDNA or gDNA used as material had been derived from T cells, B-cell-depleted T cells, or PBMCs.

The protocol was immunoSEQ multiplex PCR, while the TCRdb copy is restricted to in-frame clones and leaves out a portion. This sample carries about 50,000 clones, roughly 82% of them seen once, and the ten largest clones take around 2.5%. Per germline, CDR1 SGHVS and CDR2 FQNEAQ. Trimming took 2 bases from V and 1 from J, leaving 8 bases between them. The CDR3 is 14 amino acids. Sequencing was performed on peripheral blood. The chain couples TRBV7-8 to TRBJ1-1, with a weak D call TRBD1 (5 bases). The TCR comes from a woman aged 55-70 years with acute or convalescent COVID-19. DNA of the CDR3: TGTGCCAGCAGCTTAAATGGACAGAACACTGAAGCTTTCTTT. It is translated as CASSLNGQNTEAFF.